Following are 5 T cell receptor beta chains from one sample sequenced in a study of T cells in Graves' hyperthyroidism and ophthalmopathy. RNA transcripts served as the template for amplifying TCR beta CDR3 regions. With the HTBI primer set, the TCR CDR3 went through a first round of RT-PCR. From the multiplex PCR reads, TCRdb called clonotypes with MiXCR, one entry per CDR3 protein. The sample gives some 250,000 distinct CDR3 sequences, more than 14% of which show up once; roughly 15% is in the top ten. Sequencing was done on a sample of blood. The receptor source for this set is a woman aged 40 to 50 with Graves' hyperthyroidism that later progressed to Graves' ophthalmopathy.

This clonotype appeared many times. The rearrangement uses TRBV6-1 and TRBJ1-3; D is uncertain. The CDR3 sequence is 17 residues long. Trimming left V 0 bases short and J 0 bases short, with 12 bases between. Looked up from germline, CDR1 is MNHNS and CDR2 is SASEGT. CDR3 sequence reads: CASSEAVLSSSGNTIYF. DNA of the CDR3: TGTGCCAGCAGTGAAGCAGTTCTTTCAAGCTCTGGAAACACCATATATTTT.

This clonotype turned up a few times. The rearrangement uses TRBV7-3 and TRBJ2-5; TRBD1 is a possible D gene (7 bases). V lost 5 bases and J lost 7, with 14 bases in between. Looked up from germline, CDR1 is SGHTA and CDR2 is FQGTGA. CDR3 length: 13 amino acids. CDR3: CASSPRGDGTQYF. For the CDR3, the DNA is TGTGCCAGCAGCCCCAGGGGGGATGGGACCCAGTACTTC.

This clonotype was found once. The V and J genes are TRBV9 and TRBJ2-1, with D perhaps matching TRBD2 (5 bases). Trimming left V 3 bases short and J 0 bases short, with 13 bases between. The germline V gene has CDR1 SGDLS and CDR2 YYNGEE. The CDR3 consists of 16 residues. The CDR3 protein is CASSAGRRSSYNEQFF. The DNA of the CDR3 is TGTGCCAGCAGCGCCGGACGGAGGAGCTCCTACAATGAGCAGTTCTTC.

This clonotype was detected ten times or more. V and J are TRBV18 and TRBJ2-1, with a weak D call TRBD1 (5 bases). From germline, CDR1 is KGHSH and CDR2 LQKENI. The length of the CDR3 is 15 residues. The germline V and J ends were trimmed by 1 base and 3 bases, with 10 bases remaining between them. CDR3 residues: CASSPRQGLYNEQFF. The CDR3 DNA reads TGTGCCAGCTCACCACGTCAGGGCCTCTACAATGAGCAGTTCTTC. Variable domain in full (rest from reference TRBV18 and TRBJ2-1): NAGVMQNPRHLVRRRGQEARLRCSPMKGHSHVYWYRQLPEEGLKFMVYLQKENIIDESGMPKERFSAEFPKEGPSILRIQQVVRGDSAAYFCASSPRQGLYNEQFFGPGTRLTVL.

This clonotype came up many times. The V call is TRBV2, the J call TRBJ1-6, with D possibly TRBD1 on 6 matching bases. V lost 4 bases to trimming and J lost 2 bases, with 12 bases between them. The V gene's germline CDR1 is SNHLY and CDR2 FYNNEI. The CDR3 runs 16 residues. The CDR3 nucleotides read TGTGCCAGCAGTGCGACAGGAGTAGCCTATAATTCACCCCTCCACTTT. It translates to CASSATGVAYNSPLHF. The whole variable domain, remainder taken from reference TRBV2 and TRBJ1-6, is EPEVTQTPSHQVTQMGQEVILRCVPISNHLYFYWYRQILGQKVEFLVSFYNNEISEKSEIFDDQFSVERPDGSNFTLKIRSTKLEDSAMYFCASSATGVAYNSPLHFGNGTRLTVT.